This passage covers 7 T cell receptor beta chains from one sample sequenced in a study of blood T cell repertoires in COVID-19. TCRdb's copy holds only in-frame clones and misses some; the assay was immunoSEQ multiplex PCR. The table records about 300,000 clones, 89% of them present only once. The sample taken for sequencing was peripheral blood. The receptors come from a man between 18 and 29 years old who had recovered from COVID-19.

In this sample, this clone turned up a few times. V is TRBV7-6 and J is TRBJ2-2; weak D call: TRBD1 (6 bases). The germline V and J ends were trimmed by 7 bases and 7 bases, with 19 bases remaining between them. The V gene's germline CDR1 is SGHVS and CDR2 FNYEAQ. The CDR3 contains 15 residues. The CDR3 loop is CASTLGYRAGGELFF. Here the CDR3 DNA reads TGTGCCAGCACCCTAGGGTACAGGGCAGGCGGGGAGCTGTTTTTT. The full variable domain, its missing parts supplied by reference TRBV7-6 and TRBJ2-2, is GAGVSQSPRYKVTKRGQDVALRCDPISGHVSLYWYRQALGQGPEFLTYFNYEAQQDKSGLPNDRFSAERPEGSISTLTIQRTEQRDSAMYRCASTLGYRAGGELFFGEGSRLTVL.

This clone was picked up one time. The rearrangement uses TRBV18 and TRBJ2-1, with no clear D. Germline CDR1 reads KGHSH; CDR2 reads LQKENI. CDR3 length equals 16 residues. Trimming removed 6 bases at V and 4 bases at J, with 19 bases between. CDR3 amino acids: CASSLIRTVAYNEQFF. Written as DNA, the CDR3 is TGTGCCAGCTCCTTAATACGTACGGTCGCGTACAATGAGCAGTTCTTC.

The chain employs TRBV7-3 and TRBJ2-5; 11 bases agree with TRBD2. Per the germline V gene, CDR1 is SGHTA and CDR2 is FQGTGA. This CDR3 is built from 15 residues. V trimming: 5 bases; J trimming: 5 bases; junction bases outside the gene matches: 7. The CDR3 spells CASSPTSGGGETQYF. In DNA form, the CDR3 reads TGTGCCAGCAGCCCTACTAGCGGGGGTGGGGAGACCCAGTACTTC.

The chain has TRBV20-1 and TRBJ1-2; D uncertain. This CDR3 is 11 amino acids long. Germline V lookup: CDR1 DFQATT, CDR2 SNEGSKA (reference sequence). V was clipped by 6 bases and J by 6 bases, with 11 bases between them. The CDR3 spells CSAPSEDGYTF. CDR3 nucleotides: TGCAGTGCCCCCTCGGAGGATGGCTACACCTTC.

This clone was observed a single time. This chain connects TRBV19 to TRBJ1-5, with D possibly TRBD1 on 6 matching bases. The germline V and J ends were trimmed by 5 bases and 3 bases, with 14 bases remaining between them. The CDR3 is 15 amino acids. Germline-derived CDR1 and CDR2 are LNHDA and SQIVND (reference sequence). CDR3 sequence: CASSHRDRYNQPQHF. In DNA, the CDR3 is TGTGCCAGTAGTCACCGCGACAGGTACAATCAGCCCCAGCATTTT.

A single count supports this clone. This chain connects TRBV7-8 to TRBJ2-7; 10 bases line up with TRBD2. Unmatched junction bases numbered 1, after V lost 1 base and J lost 1 base. Germline V gene lookup returns CDR1 SGHVS and CDR2 FQNEAQ. This CDR3 comprises 15 residues. For the CDR3, the DNA is TGTGCCAGCAGCTTAGTTAGCGGGGGGTCCTACGAGCAGTACTTC. Translating gives CASSLVSGGSYEQYF.

The chain recombines TRBV5-5 with TRBJ1-1, with D unclear. The V end was cut by 2 bases, the J end by 3 bases, with 5 bases between. From germline, CDR1 is SGHKS and CDR2 YYEKEE (reference sequence). The CDR3 runs 12 residues. The CDR3 here is CASSFEDTEAFF. CDR3 bases: TGTGCCAGCAGCTTTGAGGACACTGAAGCTTTCTTT.